These 19 T cell receptor beta chains were all obtained from the same sample, sequenced in a study of sequential checkpoint blockade in melanoma. Using immunoSEQ multiplex PCR, the repertoire was profiled, and TCRdb retains in-frame clones only, with some absent. The repertoire holds several thousand clones, with roughly 20% as singletons. As to treatment: randomized to nivolumab then ipilimumab (arm A) or the reverse (arm B). This sample comprised tumor tissue (inferred from file names), obtained from a patient given nivolumab and ipilimumab in sequence. Receptor source: a human donor with melanoma.

V is TRBV19 and J is TRBJ1-2; 9 nucleotides agree with TRBD1. The CDR3 is 16 residues long. V was pared by 2 bases and J by 4 bases, with 8 bases of the junction left unmatched. CDR1 is LNHDA and CDR2 is SQIVND in the germline V gene (reference sequence). The CDR3 here is CASSITGTGSFYGYTF. CDR3 DNA: TGTGCCAGTAGTATAACCGGGACAGGGTCCTTCTATGGCTACACCTTC.

This clone came up a few times. The rearrangement links TRBV28 to TRBJ2-1; TRBD2 agrees at 10 bases. Germline lookup yields CDR1 MDHEN and CDR2 SYDVKM. The trim removed 3 bases at V and 3 bases at J, leaving 2 bases unmatched. CDR3 size: 15 residues. The CDR3 bases are TGTGCCAGCAGTTTTATAGCGGGAGGCTACAATGAGCAGTTCTTC. Amino acid sequence: CASSFIAGGYNEQFF.

This clone was detected a few times. V is TRBV6-8 and J is TRBJ2-1; no definite D call. CDR1 and CDR2 from the germline V gene are MNHGY and SAAAGT. Trimming stripped 6 bases from V and 0 bases from J, with 3 bases between. The CDR3 spans 12 residues. DNA for the CDR3: TGTGCCAGCAGGGCCTCCTACAATGAGCAGTTCTTC. Translating it yields CASRASYNEQFF.

CDR3 DNA sequence: TGTGCCAGCAGTTCGTACGACAGGGGGGACTACGAGCAGTACTTC. Its translation is CASSSYDRGDYEQYF. The V call is TRBV28, the J call TRBJ2-7; 9 bases are a match to TRBD1. CDR3 length: 15 residues. J lost 3 bases, V lost 4 bases, and 7 bases had no gene match. From germline, CDR1 is MDHEN and CDR2 SYDVKM.

The V and J genes are TRBV6-8 and TRBJ2-3, with TRBD2 identical over 10 bases. The length of the CDR3 is 14 residues. Looked up from germline, CDR1 is MNHGY and CDR2 is SAAAGT. The J segment lost 3 bases and the V segment lost 7 bases, leaving 4 bases of the junction unmatched. The CDR3 spells CASKPAGGTDTQYF. CDR3 in DNA: TGTGCCAGCAAGCCAGCGGGGGGGACAGATACGCAGTATTTT.

This sequence joins TRBV6-8 and TRBJ1-2; D gene uncertain. Per the germline V gene, CDR1 is MNHGY and CDR2 is SAAAGT. The germline V and J ends were trimmed by 7 bases and 7 bases, with 22 bases remaining between them. The CDR3 has 15 amino acids. CDR3 bases: TGTGCCAGCACCCCATCCCACATCGTCACGCGTGGCTACACCTTC. Its protein is CASTPSHIVTRGYTF.

By frequency in the sample, this clone is medium-sized. The J gene is TRBJ2-5, the V gene TRBV23-1, with TRBD1 identical over 7 bases. TRBV23-1 is assigned to the ORF class and has an uncertain function. CDR3 length: 13 residues. Trimming at V came to 6 bases and at J to 4 bases, leaving 5 bases not matched to a gene. CDR3 sequence (DNA): TGCGCCAGCAGCGAAGACAGGGCAGAGACCCAGTACTTC. Protein product: CASSEDRAETQYF.

This clone is categorized as medium-sized. The chain couples TRBV11-3 to TRBJ1-1, with 7 bases aligning to TRBD1. Germline trimming cut 4 bases from V and 7 bases from J; bases unmatched to any gene: 9. This CDR3 region has 14 residues. Germline loops: CDR1 SGHNT, CDR2 YENEEA. CDR3 sequence (DNA): TGTGCCAGCAGCTCTCCAACAGGGGATTTTGAAGCTTTCTTT. It codes for CASSSPTGDFEAFF.

The J gene is TRBJ1-3, the V gene TRBV29-1, with D perhaps TRBD1 (5 bases). CDR3 size: 12 residues. V lost 3 bases to trimming and J lost 6 bases, with 9 bases between them. The germline V gene has CDR1 SQVTM and CDR2 ANQGSEA. The CDR3 DNA sequence: TGCAGCGTTGAGGAGGGGACAAACACCATATATTTT. It is translated as CSVEEGTNTIYF.

This rearrangement joins TRBV9 to TRBJ2-2; D gene unclear. Per germline, CDR1 SGDLS and CDR2 YYNGEE. The CDR3 spans 14 residues. Trimming left V 5 bases short and J 4 bases short, with 12 bases between. The CDR3 DNA reads TGTGCCAGCAGAGCCAACGGGCCCACCGGGGAGCTGTTTTTT. Its translation is CASRANGPTGELFF.

This clone is medium-sized. The CDR3 DNA reads as TGTGCCAGCAGCTTAGAATCCAGTTCCACTGAAGCTTTCTTT. This codes for CASSLESSSTEAFF. The chain couples TRBV11-3 to TRBJ1-1; no clear D gene. The length of the CDR3 is 14 residues. Trimming pared 0 bases from V and 4 bases from J, leaving 9 bases between. Germline CDR1 SGHNT, CDR2 YENEEA.

The gene calls are TRBV28 and TRBJ2-7; D perhaps matches TRBD1 (6 bases). Germline assignment: CDR1 MDHEN and CDR2 SYDVKM. Trimming took off 8 bases at V and 1 base at J, with 21 bases between the two ends. The CDR3 totals 16 residues. The CDR3 nucleotides are TGTGCCAGCTTTGCACAGGGATCCGGCCCATCCTACGAGCAGTACTTC. This gives the protein CASFAQGSGPSYEQYF.

This clone came up many times. The chain is built from TRBV11-3 and TRBJ2-7; 9 nucleotides match TRBD1. Germline CDR1 and CDR2: SGHNT and YENEEA. J gave up 3 bases and V 4 bases, and 10 bases lay outside the gene matches. The CDR3 extends over 16 amino acids. This chain's CDR3 is CASSSPGTGGRYEQYF. The DNA of the CDR3 is TGTGCCAGCAGCTCCCCAGGTACAGGGGGCCGCTACGAGCAGTACTTC.

This chain connects TRBV11-3 to TRBJ2-3; D is perhaps TRBD2 (5 bases). The germline V gene encodes CDR1 SGHNT and CDR2 YENEEA. The CDR3 is made up of 16 amino acids. Trimming cost V 2 bases and J 5 bases, with 17 bases left between them. The CDR3 is CASSLSSDDSEDTQYF. The CDR3 DNA is TGTGCCAGCAGCTTAAGTAGCGACGATTCGGAAGATACGCAGTATTTT.

By sample share, this clone is medium-sized. This chain connects TRBV11-3 to TRBJ2-5; a possible D gene is TRBD2 (6 bases). The CDR3 is 14 amino acids. CDR1 is SGHNT and CDR2 is YENEEA in the germline V gene. Trimming removed 5 bases at V and 5 bases at J, with 15 bases between. The CDR3: CASSLNGRRETQYF. CDR3 in DNA: TGTGCCAGCAGCCTCAACGGGAGAAGGGAGACCCAGTACTTC.

The gene calls are TRBV9 and TRBJ1-2; D is possibly TRBD1 (5 bases). Per the germline V gene, CDR1 is SGDLS and CDR2 is YYNGEE. The CDR3 runs to 14 residues. Trimming removed 6 bases at V and 2 bases at J, with 14 bases between. The CDR3 here is CASMGGDSNYGYTF. CDR3 sequence (DNA): TGTGCCAGCATGGGAGGGGACTCCAACTATGGCTACACCTTC.

The rearrangement uses TRBV19 and TRBJ2-7, with 7 bases lining up with TRBD1. Germline V gene lookup returns CDR1 LNHDA and CDR2 SQIVND (reference sequence). CDR3 size: 14 residues. Trimming removed 8 bases from V and 4 bases from J; junction bases left unmatched: 11. For the CDR3, the DNA is TGTGCCAGTCAACCCGGGACAGCAGCGTACGAGCAGTACTTC. Its protein product is CASQPGTAAYEQYF.

The chain combines TRBV6-8 with TRBJ1-5, with D possibly being TRBD1 (5 bases). The CDR3 runs to 15 residues. CDR1 MNHGY and CDR2 SAAAGT come from the germline V gene. Deletions cut 5 bases from V and 7 bases from J, with 18 bases between. The CDR3 bases are TGTGCCAGCAGTCCCCTCCGGGGACCGGAACAGCCCCAGCATTTT. Translation gives CASSPLRGPEQPQHF.

V and J are TRBV19 and TRBJ2-3; 7 bases agree with TRBD2. Germline CDR1 and CDR2: LNHDA and SQIVND (reference sequence). Trimming removed 7 bases from V and 0 bases from J; junction bases left unmatched: 4. The CDR3 covers 14 residues. The CDR3 here is CASKGGLSTDTQYF. In nucleotides, the CDR3 is TGTGCCAGTAAGGGAGGGTTAAGCACAGATACGCAGTATTTT.